These 11 T cell receptor beta chains share one sample of origin, sequenced in a study of blood T cell repertoires in COVID-19. Sequenced by immunoSEQ multiplex PCR; TCRdb stores in-frame clones only, minus some. The repertoire holds around 81,000 clones, with roughly 80% as singletons. The sample was peripheral blood. The receptors stem from a human donor in a cohort sampled during active COVID-19.

This chain connects TRBV15 to TRBJ2-3; D unresolved. V was clipped by 1 base and J by 0 bases, with 11 bases between them. The CDR3 length is 16 residues. From germline, CDR1 is LNHNV and CDR2 YYDKDF (reference sequence). Here the CDR3 DNA reads TGTGCCACCAGCAGAGGTACGAAAGCTAGCACAGATACGCAGTATTTT. It yields the protein CATSRGTKASTDTQYF.

V and J are TRBV7-2 and TRBJ2-5; no clear D gene. V was cut by 5 bases and J by 5 bases, with 6 bases left in between. The CDR3 consists of 11 residues. Germline assignment: CDR1 SGHTA and CDR2 FQGNSA. The CDR3: CASSASETQYF. CDR3 bases: TGTGCCAGCAGCGCAAGCGAGACCCAGTACTTC.

The V call is TRBV27, the J call TRBJ2-1; 7 nucleotides align to TRBD2. The CDR3 sequence is 15 residues long. The germline V gene encodes CDR1 MNHEY and CDR2 SMNVEV (reference sequence). V gave up 5 bases and J gave up 6 bases; unmatched junction bases: 10. CDR3 protein: CASSPFGGSPNEQFF. As DNA, the CDR3 is TGTGCCAGCAGTCCCTTTGGCGGGAGCCCCAATGAGCAGTTCTTC.

The chain has TRBV6-6 and TRBJ2-3, with TRBD1 identical over 10 bases. Germline V gene sequence: CDR1 MNHNY, CDR2 SVGAGI (reference sequence). The V and J ends lost 8 bases and 7 bases, in that order; junction bases with no gene match: 3. CDR3 length: 12 amino acids. DNA of the CDR3: TGTGCCAGCGGGACAGGGGCTAATACGCAGTATTTT. Residues: CASGTGANTQYF.

This clone was counted between two and nine times. DNA for the CDR3: TGTGCCAGCAGCCCACAGGGGGACGGAGGCTACACCTTC. Translated: CASSPQGDGGYTF. This sequence joins TRBV7-9 and TRBJ1-2; the match to TRBD1 covers 8 bases. V lost 5 bases and J lost 8; bases outside the gene matches: 7. This CDR3 is built from 13 residues. The germline V gene encodes CDR1 SEHNR and CDR2 FQNEAQ (reference sequence).

The sample holds a few counts of this clone. V gene TRBV24-1 combines with J gene TRBJ2-1, with 7 bases lining up with TRBD2. CDR1 and CDR2 from the germline V gene are KGHDR and SFDVKD. J gave up 4 bases and V 4 bases, and 9 bases lay outside the gene matches. The CDR3 spans 16 residues. The CDR3: CATSDLSSGPYNEQFF. CDR3 nucleotides: TGTGCCACCAGTGACCTCTCTAGCGGACCATACAATGAGCAGTTCTTC.

J is TRBJ2-7 and V is TRBV28; 9 bases line up with TRBD1. V was pared by 5 bases and J by 7 bases, with 12 bases of the junction left unmatched. CDR1 is MDHEN and CDR2 is SYDVKM in the germline V gene. The CDR3 loop spans 15 amino acids. CDR3 in amino acids: CASSPAGTGKREQYF. CDR3 in DNA: TGTGCCAGCAGTCCCGCCGGGACAGGGAAGCGGGAGCAGTACTTC. The variable domain in full, with the rest retrieved from reference TRBV28 and TRBJ2-7, is DVKVTQSSRYLVKRTGEKVFLECVQDMDHENMFWYRQDPGLGLRLIYFSYDVKMKEKGDIPEGYSVSREKKERFSLILESASTNQTSMYLCASSPAGTGKREQYFGPGTRLTVT.

In the case of this clone: A read error may account for a junction end that differs from germline. The chain uses TRBV18 and TRBJ1-3; 7 nucleotides align to TRBD1. The germline gives CDR1 KGHSH, CDR2 LQKENI. The CDR3 is 15 residues long. CDR3 DNA sequence: TGTGCCAGCTCCCCACAGGGGTCTACTGGAAACACCATATATTTT. It yields the protein CASSPQGSTGNTIYF.

In DNA form, the CDR3 reads TGCAGCGCCTCGACTTACAATGAGCAGTTCTTC. This translates into CSASTYNEQFF. The chain recombines TRBV29-1 with TRBJ2-1; no clear D gene. The V end was cut by 7 bases, the J end by 4 bases, with 8 bases between. This CDR3 has 11 amino acids. In germline, CDR1 is SQVTM, CDR2 ANQGSEA.

The genes are TRBV6-5 and TRBJ1-2; the match to TRBD1 covers 8 bases. With V trimmed by 6 bases and J by 1 base, 7 bases remained unmatched. Germline V gene lookup returns CDR1 MNHEY and CDR2 SVGAGI. The CDR3 is 15 amino acids. The CDR3 DNA is TGTGCCAGCAGCTACCGGGGACAGGTTAACTATGGCTACACCTTC. Translating it yields CASSYRGQVNYGYTF.

The rearrangement uses TRBV3-1 (or the pseudogene TRBV3-2) and TRBJ2-1; 11 positions match TRBD2. After removal of 4 bases from V and 7 bases from J, the junction contained 12 bases not matched to a gene. Germline CDR1 reads LGHDT; CDR2 reads YNNKEL (reference sequence). This CDR3 comprises 17 residues. In DNA, the CDR3 is TGTGCCAGCAGCCGCAGGATAGCGGGGGGGCCGAGAAATGAGCAGTTCTTC. It specifies CASSRRIAGGPRNEQFF.